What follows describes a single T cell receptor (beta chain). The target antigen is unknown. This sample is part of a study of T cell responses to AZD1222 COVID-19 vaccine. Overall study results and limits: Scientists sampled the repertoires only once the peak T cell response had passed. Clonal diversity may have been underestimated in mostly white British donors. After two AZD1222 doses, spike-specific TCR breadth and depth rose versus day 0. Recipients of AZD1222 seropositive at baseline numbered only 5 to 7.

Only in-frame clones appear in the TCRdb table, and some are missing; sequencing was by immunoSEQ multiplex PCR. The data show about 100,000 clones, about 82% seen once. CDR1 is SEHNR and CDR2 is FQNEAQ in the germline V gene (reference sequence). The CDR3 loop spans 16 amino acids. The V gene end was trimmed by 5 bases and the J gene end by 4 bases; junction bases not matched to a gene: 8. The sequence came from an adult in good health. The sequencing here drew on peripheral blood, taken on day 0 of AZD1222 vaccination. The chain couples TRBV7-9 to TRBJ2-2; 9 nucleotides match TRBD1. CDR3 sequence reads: CASSPTGGWSTGELFF. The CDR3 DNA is TGTGCCAGCAGCCCTACAGGGGGCTGGAGCACCGGGGAGCTGTTTTTT.